This entry features one T cell receptor beta chain sequence. CDR3 regions were amplified by Arm-PCR using iRepertoire HTBI primers to build TCR beta libraries. In TCRdb, the multiplex PCR reads were re-called with MiXCR into one record per CDR3 protein. The repertoire holds more than 650,000 distinct CDR3 sequences, with 30% as singletons. With V trimmed by 4 bases and J by 5 bases, 3 bases remained unmatched. The germline gives CDR1 MNHNS, CDR2 SASEGT. This CDR3 has 14 residues. The record originates from a study of regulatory T cells in long-lasting Graves disease. The time point: persistent/refractory GD, antithyroid drugs over 5 years with positive TRAb. From PBMCs, RNA was extracted and then used to make the TCR library. Graves' disease diagnoses followed American Thyroid Association guidelines.

The input for sequencing was peripheral blood mononuclear cells (PBMCs), taken when the disease was refractory, from a patient treated with antithyroid drugs. The chain recombines TRBV6-1 with TRBJ1-5, with 9 bases fitting TRBD1. The TCR was taken from a female donor with Graves disease. The CDR3 region is CASSVTGGHQPQHF. CDR3 in DNA: TGTGCCAGCAGTGTGACAGGGGGGCATCAGCCCCAGCATTTT.